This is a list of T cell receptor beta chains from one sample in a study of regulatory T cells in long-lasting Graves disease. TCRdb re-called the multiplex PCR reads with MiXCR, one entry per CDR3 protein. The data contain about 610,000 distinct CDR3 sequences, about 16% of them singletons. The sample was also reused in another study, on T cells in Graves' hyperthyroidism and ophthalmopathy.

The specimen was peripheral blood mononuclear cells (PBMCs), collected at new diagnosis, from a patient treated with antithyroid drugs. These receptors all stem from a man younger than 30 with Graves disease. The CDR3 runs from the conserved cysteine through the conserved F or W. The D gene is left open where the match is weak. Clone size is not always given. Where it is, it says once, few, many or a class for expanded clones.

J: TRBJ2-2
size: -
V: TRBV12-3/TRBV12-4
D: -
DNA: TGTGCCAGCAGTTTAAAGGGAGGGGGGGTTGGAAGCACCGGGGAGCTGTTTTTT
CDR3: CASSLKGGGVGSTGELFF

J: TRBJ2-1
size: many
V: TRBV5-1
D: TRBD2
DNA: TGCGCCAGCAGGTCCCCTTTGACTAGCGGGAAGCCCAATGAGCAGTTCTTC
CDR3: CASRSPLTSGKPNEQFF

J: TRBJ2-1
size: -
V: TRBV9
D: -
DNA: TGTGCCAGCAGCTCTGGGACACTTTACAATGAGCAGTTCTTC
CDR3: CASSSGTLYNEQFF

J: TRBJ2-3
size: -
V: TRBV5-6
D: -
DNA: TGTGCCAGCAGCTCTCACCGGGACACTGCCACAGATACGCAGTATTTT
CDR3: CASSSHRDTATDTQYF

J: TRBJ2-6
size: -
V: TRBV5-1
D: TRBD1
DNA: TGCGCCAGCAGCTTGAGGGGACAGGGGGTATTGGGGGCCAACGTCCTGACTTTC
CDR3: CASSLRGQGVLGANVLTF

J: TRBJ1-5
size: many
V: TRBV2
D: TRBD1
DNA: TGTGCCAGCAAAACCGGGACAGGGGGACAGCCCCAGCATTTT
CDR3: CASKTGTGGQPQHF

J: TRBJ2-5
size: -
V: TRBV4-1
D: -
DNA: TGCGCCAGCAGCCAGGGTGGAGGGGGAGAGACCCAGTACTTC
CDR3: CASSQGGGGETQYF

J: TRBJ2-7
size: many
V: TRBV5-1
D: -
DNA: TGCGCCAGCAGCTTGGAGGGCAGGGCTGGGGAGCAGTACTTC
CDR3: CASSLEGRAGEQYF

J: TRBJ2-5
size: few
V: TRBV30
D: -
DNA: TGTGCCTGGAGTGATCCGGGGGCACGGGAGACCCAGTACTTC
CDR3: CAWSDPGARETQYF

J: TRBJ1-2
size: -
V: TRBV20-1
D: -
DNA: TGCAGTGCTAGAGTTGGGGGGGGGCTCCTCTATGGCTACACCTTC
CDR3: CSARVGGGLLYGYTF

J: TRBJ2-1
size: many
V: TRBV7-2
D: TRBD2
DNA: TGTGCCAGCAGCCCTACGGCGCTAGCGGGATGGGATGAGCAGTTCTTC
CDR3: CASSPTALAGWDEQFF

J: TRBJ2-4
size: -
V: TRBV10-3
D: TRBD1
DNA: TGTGCCATCAGTGGACAGGGGGCGCGGGACATTCAGTACTTC
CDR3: CAISGQGARDIQYF

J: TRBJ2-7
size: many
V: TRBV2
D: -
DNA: TGTGCCAGCAACCTCCTGGGCTACGAGCAGTACTTC
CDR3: CASNLLGYEQYF

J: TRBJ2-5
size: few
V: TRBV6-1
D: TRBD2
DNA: TGTGCCAGCATTCTAGCGGGAGGATGGGAGACCCAGTACTTC
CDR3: CASILAGGWETQYF

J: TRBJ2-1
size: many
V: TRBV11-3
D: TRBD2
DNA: TGTGCCAGCAGCCCCGACTCGGGGGGCTCCTACAATGAGCAGTTCTTC
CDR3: CASSPDSGGSYNEQFF

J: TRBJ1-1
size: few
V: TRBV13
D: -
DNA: TGTGCCAGCAGCTTGCTGGGGAACAGGTTGAACTCTGAAGCTTTCTTT
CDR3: CASSLLGNRLNSEAFF

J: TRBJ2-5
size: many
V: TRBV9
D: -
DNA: TGTGCCAGCAGCCCTAGAGGAGCGGGAGAGACCCAGTACTTC
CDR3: CASSPRGAGETQYF

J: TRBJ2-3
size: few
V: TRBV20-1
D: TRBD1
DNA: TGCAGTGCTACGACAGGGGGAGCGACAGATACGCAGTATTTT
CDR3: CSATTGGATDTQYF

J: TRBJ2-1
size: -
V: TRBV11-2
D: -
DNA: TGTGCCAGCCTACTGGGACTTAACAATGAGCAGTTCTTC
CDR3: CASLLGLNNEQFF

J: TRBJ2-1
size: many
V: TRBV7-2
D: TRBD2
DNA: TGTGCCAGCAGCTTAGCCGCTAGCGGGAGCAATGAGCAGTTCTTC
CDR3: CASSLAASGSNEQFF

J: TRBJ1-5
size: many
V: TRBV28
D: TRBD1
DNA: TGTGCCAGCAGTCAACGGACAGGGGGTCAGCCCCAGCATTTT
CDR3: CASSQRTGGQPQHF

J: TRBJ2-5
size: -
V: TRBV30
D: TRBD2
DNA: TGTGCCTGGAGTCCGGGGGGAGACCAAGAGACCCAGTACTTC
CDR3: CAWSPGGDQETQYF

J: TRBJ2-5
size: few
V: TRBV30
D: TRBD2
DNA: TGTGCCTGGGCGAAGGGGACTAGCGGGAGGGAGACCCAGTACTTC
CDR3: CAWAKGTSGRETQYF

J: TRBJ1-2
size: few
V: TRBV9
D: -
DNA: TGTGCCAGCAGTCCTACAGGGACCCATGGCTACACCTTC
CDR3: CASSPTGTHGYTF

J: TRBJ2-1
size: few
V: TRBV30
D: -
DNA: TGTGCCTGGAGTCGGGGGGCGCCGATAGCTCCTCGATACAATGAGCAGTTCTTC
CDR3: CAWSRGAPIAPRYNEQFF

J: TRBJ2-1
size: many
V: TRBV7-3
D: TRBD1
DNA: TGTGCCAGCAGCGGGGGAAGGGGGCTGTACAATGAGCAGTTCTTC
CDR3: CASSGGRGLYNEQFF

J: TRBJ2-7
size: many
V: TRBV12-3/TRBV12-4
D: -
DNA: TGTGCCAGCAGTAGATTACAGGCCCTGAGGGCTCGCGAGCAGTACTTC
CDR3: CASSRLQALRAREQYF

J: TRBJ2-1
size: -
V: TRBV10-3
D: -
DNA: TGTGCCATCAGTGAGTACACACCCAATGAGCAGTTCTTC
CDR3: CAISEYTPNEQFF

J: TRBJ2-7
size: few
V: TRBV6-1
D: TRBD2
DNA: TGTGCCAGCAGTGAAGGGTATACGGGACTAGCGGGAGACTACGAGCAGTACTTC
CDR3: CASSEGYTGLAGDYEQYF

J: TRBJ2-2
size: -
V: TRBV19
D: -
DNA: TGTGCCAGTAGTATAGAGGGCCGATTCACCGGGGAGCTGTTTTTT
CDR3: CASSIEGRFTGELFF

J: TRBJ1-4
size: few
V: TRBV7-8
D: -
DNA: TGTGCCAGCAGCTTAGACCTTCGAGAAAAACTGTTTTTT
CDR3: CASSLDLREKLFF

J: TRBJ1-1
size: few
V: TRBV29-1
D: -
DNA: TGCAGCGTCCCGTTTAGGGTGCAGGGTGGGAAGGACACTGAAGCTTTCTTT
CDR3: CSVPFRVQGGKDTEAFF

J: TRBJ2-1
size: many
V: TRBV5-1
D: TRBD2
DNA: TGCGCCAGCAGCTTGTCAGCGGGAGGGCCCAATGAGCAGTTCTTC
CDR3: CASSLSAGGPNEQFF

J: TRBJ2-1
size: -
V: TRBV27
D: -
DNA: TGTGCCAGCAGTTTACTAGCGCTGGGTTCCTCCTACAATGAGCAGTTCTTC
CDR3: CASSLLALGSSYNEQFF

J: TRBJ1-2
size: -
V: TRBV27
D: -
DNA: TGTGCCAGCAGTTTAGTAGGGGAGTCCCTCTATGGCTACACCTTC
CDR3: CASSLVGESLYGYTF

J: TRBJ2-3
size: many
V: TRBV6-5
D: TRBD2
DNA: TGTGCCAGCAGTTACTCGGCTAGCGGGAGGATCACAGATACGCAGTATTTT
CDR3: CASSYSASGRITDTQYF